The 10 T cell receptor delta chains given below trace back to one sample, sequenced in a study of delta chains in infants with herpesvirus infections. TCR cDNA was made from PBMC RNA with gamma- and delta-chain-specific primers. TCRdb ran CATT on the RT-PCR reads. The sample has some 750 delta-chain clones; roughly a third are singletons. The starting material was peripheral blood, obtained at time point 1 of longitudinal follow-up. These receptor sequences come from a human donor who was a Ugandan infant, either HIV-exposed or HIV-unexposed (not recorded which).

Concerning this clone: This likely traces to a read error, being one base from a far larger clone. The rearrangement links TRDV2 to TRDJ3; TRDD3 might be the D (6 bases). The CDR3 has 18 residues. CDR1 and CDR2 (germline): GEAIGNYY, EKD. The CDR3 here is CACDTWGSSSWDTRQMIF. The CDR3 bases are TGTGCCTGTGACACCTGGGGGTCCAGCTCCTGGGACACCCGACAGATGATTTTC.

Notes on this clone: With only one base between it and a far larger clone, this is likely a read error. This rearrangement joins TRDV1 to TRDJ1; 13 positions match TRDD3. V shed 1 base and J 9 bases; nucleotides not matched to a gene: 26. CDR3 length: 22 residues. Germline assignment: CDR1 TSWWSYY and CDR2 QGS. The DNA of the CDR3 is TGTGCTCTTGGGGAACCAACAACTTCTACCCCCGGTTTACTGGGGGATACGGAAGAACTCATCTTT. Residues: CALGEPTTSTPGLLGDTEELIF.

By sample fraction, this clone is large. This chain connects TRDV1 to TRDJ1; TRDD3 matches at 7 bases. The CDR3 runs 20 residues. Germline V CDR1 and CDR2: TSWWSYY, QGS. V was clipped by 1 base and J by 0 bases; unmatched bases: 17. CDR3 nucleotides: TGTGCTCTTGGGGAACCCCTGACCTTACCCGTACTGGGGTACACCGATAAACTCATCTTT. Encoded protein: CALGEPLTLPVLGYTDKLIF.

This clone was recorded a few times. This may come from a read error, since a much larger clone is one base off. Other DNA variants within this sample encode the same CDR3. The chain uses TRDV2 and TRDJ3, with 10 bases that match TRDD3. Germline CDR1 reads GEAIGNYY; CDR2 reads EKD. The CDR3 is made up of 16 amino acids. This CDR3 is CACDVLGDWDTRQMFF. The CDR3 DNA follows: TGTGCCTGTGACGTACTGGGGGATTGGGATACCCGACAGATGTTTTTC.

In regard to this clone: This clone may be a read error of a much larger clone one base away. The chain joins TRDV1 to TRDJ3, with D tentatively TRDD3 (6 bases). Looked up from germline, CDR1 is TSWWSYY and CDR2 is QGS. This CDR3 has 19 amino acids. The CDR3 sequence: CAFGELPPGDSWDTRQMFF. The CDR3 DNA follows: TGTGCTTTTGGGGAACTCCCCCCGGGGGACTCCTGGGACACCCGACAGATGTTTTTC.

This clone rates as medium-sized. The rearrangement links TRDV2 to TRDJ2; 9 bases fit TRDD3. The CDR3 loop spans 16 amino acids. V shed 3 bases and J 0 bases; nucleotides not matched to a gene: 4. Germline V CDR1 and CDR2: GEAIGNYY, EKD. CDR3 protein: CACDVLGEALTAQLFF. The DNA for the CDR3 is TGTGCCTGTGACGTACTGGGGGAAGCTTTGACAGCACAACTCTTCTTT.

Notes on this clone: Given a far larger clone just one base away, this is likely a sequencing read error. This chain links TRDV2 with TRDJ3; 11 nucleotides align to TRDD3. CDR3 length: 18 amino acids. Germline V lookup: CDR1 GEAIGNYY, CDR2 EKD. The CDR3 is CACDVLGDSSWDNRQMFF. CDR3 in DNA: TGTGCCTGTGACGTACTGGGGGATAGCTCCTGGGACAACCGACAGATGTTTTTC.

Turning to this clone: A far larger clone lies a single base away; this is likely a read error. The sample carries other DNA sequences with the same CDR3. This chain joins TRDV2 and TRDJ3; 8 nucleotides agree with TRDD3. Per germline, CDR1 GEAIGNYY and CDR2 EKD. The CDR3 is made up of 23 amino acids. V gave up 0 bases and J gave up 2 bases; unmatched junction bases: 20. Written as DNA, the CDR3 is TGTGCCTGTGACACCGGAGGGTTGCTGGGGGACGGTCCTAATGCCTGGGACACCCGACAGATGTTTTTC. Translated: CACDTGGLLGDGPNAWDTRQMFF.

By share, this clone counts as large. At the DNA level, this CDR3 is encoded by other sequences in the same sample as well. The chain couples TRDV2 to TRDJ2; 10 positions match TRDD3. This CDR3 is built from 15 residues. V lost 2 bases to trimming and J lost 5 bases; unmatched junction nucleotides: 4. CDR1 is GEAIGNYY, CDR2 EKD, per germline. CDR3 DNA sequence: TGTGCCTGTGACAGACTGGGGGATTTAACAGCACAACTCTTCTTT. Protein: CACDRLGDLTAQLFF.

With respect to this clone: This may be a read error: a much more frequent sequence differs by one nucleotide. This chain joins TRDV1 and TRDJ1, with a weak D call TRDD3 (5 bases). The V end was cut by 6 bases, the J end by 0 bases, with 26 bases between. This CDR3 has 19 residues. Germline V gene sequence: CDR1 TSWWSYY, CDR2 QGS. CDR3 sequence: CALGGHINWRTPYTDKLIF. The CDR3 DNA is TGTGCTCTTGGAGGGCACATTAACTGGCGGACCCCGTACACCGATAAACTCATCTTT.